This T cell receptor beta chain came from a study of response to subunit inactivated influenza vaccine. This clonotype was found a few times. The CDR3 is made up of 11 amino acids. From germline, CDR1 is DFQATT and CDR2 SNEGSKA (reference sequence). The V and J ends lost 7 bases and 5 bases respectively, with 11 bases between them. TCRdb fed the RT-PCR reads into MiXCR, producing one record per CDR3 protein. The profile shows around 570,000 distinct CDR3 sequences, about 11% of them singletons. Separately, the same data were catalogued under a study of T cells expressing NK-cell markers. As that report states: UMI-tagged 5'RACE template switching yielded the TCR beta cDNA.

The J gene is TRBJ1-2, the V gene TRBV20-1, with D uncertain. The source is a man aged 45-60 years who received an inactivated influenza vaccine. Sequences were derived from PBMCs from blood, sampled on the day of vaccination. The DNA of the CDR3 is TGCAGTGTCACGGGCGGTTATGGCTACACCTTC. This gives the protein CSVTGGYGYTF.